This TCR beta chain was sequenced during a study of T cell responses to AZD1222 COVID-19 vaccine. CDR3 length: 16 amino acids. The germline V gene has CDR1 SGHRS and CDR2 YFSETQ. The ends lost 4 bases at V and 7 bases at J; junction bases unmatched: 8. The assay was immunoSEQ multiplex PCR, and TCRdb's table has in-frame clones only and misses some. This sample has tens of thousands of clones, with around 88% found just once. This material consisted of peripheral blood, taken 28 days after the second AZD1222 dose. The sequence derives from an adult who received the AZD1222 COVID-19 vaccine. The chain uses TRBV5-1 and TRBJ2-1, with 13 bases aligning to TRBD2. The CDR3 sequence is CASSATSGGAHNEQFF. CDR3 in DNA: TGCGCCAGCAGCGCTACTAGCGGGGGGGCGCATAATGAGCAGTTCTTC.